This T cell receptor (beta chain) was captured by sequencing in a study of cytomegalovirus exposure and HLA in healthy donors. This clone was seen just once. The PCR was carried out with 60 Vbeta primers and 13 Jbeta primers. The data were produced by immunoSEQ multiplex PCR, yet TCRdb's version contains in-frame clones alone and is incomplete. Found here are under 60,000 clones, roughly 77% of them singletons; the top ten hold 2.5% to 3.5%. The origin of this receptor is a woman in her 40s in good health and CMV-seropositive. The sample consisted of PBMCs.

CDR3: CASSPTRGVARGQETQYF. In DNA, the CDR3 is TGCGCCAGCAGCCCCACCCGGGGGGTAGCGAGGGGCCAAGAGACCCAGTACTTC. This rearrangement joins TRBV4-1 to TRBJ2-5, with TRBD2 matching 7 bases. Germline assignment: CDR1 MGHRA and CDR2 YSYEKL. The CDR3 spans 18 residues. The V segment lost 4 bases and the J segment 1 base; nucleotides outside the gene matches: 15.